This T cell receptor beta chain was captured in a study of cytomegalovirus exposure and HLA in healthy donors. Study-level results: There was a cluster of highly shared sequence variants that was likely a sequencing artifact.

With regard to this clone: The target antigen is unknown.

Germline lookup yields CDR1 KGHSH and CDR2 LQKENI. This CDR3 region has 16 residues. V lost 3 bases, J lost 8 bases, and 9 bases stayed unmatched. Primers included in the PCR were 60 Vbeta and 13 Jbeta primers. Profiled with immunoSEQ multiplex PCR; TCRdb holds only in-frame clones, not every one. Of about 200,000 clones listed, around 76% were seen once; the top ten hold nearly 6%. This clonotype was sampled from a man in his forties in good health and CMV-seropositive. Sequencing input: PBMCs. This rearrangement joins TRBV18 to TRBJ2-1, with 11 bases aligning to TRBD2. DNA of the CDR3: TGTGCCAGCTCACCGTTAGCGGGAGGGAAAAAGGATGAGCAGTTCTTC. It codes for CASSPLAGGKKDEQFF.